Described below is a single TCR beta chain sequence and its context. This sample was included in a study of OX40 agonist ivuxolimab in advanced cancers. Libraries were prepared by immunoSEQ multiplex PCR; TCRdb keeps only in-frame clonotypes and omits some of them. The sample shows under 95,000 clones, around 87% of them seen only once. The specimen comprised CD4+ or CD8+ T cells sorted from blood, sampled in a trial of the OX40 agonist ivuxolimab. This sequence originates from an adult with an advanced solid tumor such as melanoma, head and neck, liver or kidney cancer.

In DNA form, the CDR3 reads TGTGCCAGCTCACCAGGTCAGGGGGCCCAGCCCCAGCATTTT. It encodes CASSPGQGAQPQHF. The chain employs TRBV18 and TRBJ1-5; 8 nucleotides line up with TRBD1. The V segment lost 2 bases and the J segment 7 bases; nucleotides outside the gene matches: 4. Germline assignment: CDR1 KGHSH and CDR2 LQKENI. This CDR3 has 14 residues. Combining the CDR3 with reference TRBV18 and TRBJ1-5 gives the whole variable domain NAGVMQNPRHLVRRRGQEARLRCSPMKGHSHVYWYRQLPEEGLKFMVYLQKENIIDESGMPKERFSAEFPKEGPSILRIQQVVRGDSAAYFCASSPGQGAQPQHFGDGTRLSIL.